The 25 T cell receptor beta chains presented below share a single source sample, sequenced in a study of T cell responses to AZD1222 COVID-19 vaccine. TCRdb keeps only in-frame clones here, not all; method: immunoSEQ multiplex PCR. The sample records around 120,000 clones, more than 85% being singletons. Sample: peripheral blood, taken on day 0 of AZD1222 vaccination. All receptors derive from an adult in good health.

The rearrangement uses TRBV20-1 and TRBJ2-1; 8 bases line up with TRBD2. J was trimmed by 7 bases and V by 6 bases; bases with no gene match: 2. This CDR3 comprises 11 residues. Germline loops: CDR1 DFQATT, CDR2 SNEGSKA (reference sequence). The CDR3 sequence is CSAGLDNEQFF. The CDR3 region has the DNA TGCAGTGCGGGACTAGATAATGAGCAGTTCTTC.

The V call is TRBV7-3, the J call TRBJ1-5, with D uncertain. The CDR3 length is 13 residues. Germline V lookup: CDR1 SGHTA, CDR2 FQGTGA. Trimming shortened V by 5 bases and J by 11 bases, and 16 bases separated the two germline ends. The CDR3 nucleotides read TGTGCCAGCAGCCAAATACCCGGTAGGACCCAGCATTTT. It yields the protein CASSQIPGRTQHF.

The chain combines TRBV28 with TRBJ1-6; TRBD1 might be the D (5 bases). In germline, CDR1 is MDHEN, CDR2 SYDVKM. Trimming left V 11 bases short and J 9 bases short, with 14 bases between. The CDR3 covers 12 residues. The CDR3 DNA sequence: TGTGCCTGGGGCGGGGGAAGTTCACCCCTCCACTTT. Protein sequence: CAWGGGSSPLHF.

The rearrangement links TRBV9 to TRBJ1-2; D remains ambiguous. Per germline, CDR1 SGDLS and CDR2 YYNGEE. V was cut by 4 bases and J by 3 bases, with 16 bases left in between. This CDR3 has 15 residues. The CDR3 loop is CASSLQSRWDYGYTF. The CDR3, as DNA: TGTGCCAGCAGCCTCCAGAGTAGATGGGACTATGGCTACACCTTC.

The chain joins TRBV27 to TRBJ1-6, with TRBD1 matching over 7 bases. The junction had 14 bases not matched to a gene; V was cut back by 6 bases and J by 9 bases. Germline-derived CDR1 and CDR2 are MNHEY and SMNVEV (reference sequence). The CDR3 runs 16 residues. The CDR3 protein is CASSYRGPLGGSPLHF. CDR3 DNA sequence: TGTGCCAGCAGCTACAGGGGCCCGCTTGGTGGTTCACCCCTCCACTTT.

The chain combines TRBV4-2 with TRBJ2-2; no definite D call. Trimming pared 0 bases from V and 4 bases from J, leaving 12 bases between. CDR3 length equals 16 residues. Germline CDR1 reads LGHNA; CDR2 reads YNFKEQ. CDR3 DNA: TGTGCCAGCAGCCAAGAATGGGCAGGTGGCACCGGGGAGCTGTTTTTT. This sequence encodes CASSQEWAGGTGELFF.

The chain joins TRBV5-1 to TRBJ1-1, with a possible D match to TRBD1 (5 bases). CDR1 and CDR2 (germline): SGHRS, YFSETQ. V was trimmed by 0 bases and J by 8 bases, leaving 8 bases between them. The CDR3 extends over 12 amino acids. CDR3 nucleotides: TGCGCCAGCAGCTTGGGGAGGGGAGAAGCTTTCTTT. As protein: CASSLGRGEAFF.

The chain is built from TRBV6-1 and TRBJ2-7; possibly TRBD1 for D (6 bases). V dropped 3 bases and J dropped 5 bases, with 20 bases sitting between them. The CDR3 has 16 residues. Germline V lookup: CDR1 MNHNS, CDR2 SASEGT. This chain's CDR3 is CASSEGYRAPGDEQYF. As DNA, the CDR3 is TGTGCCAGCAGTGAGGGGTACAGGGCCCCGGGCGACGAGCAGTACTTC.

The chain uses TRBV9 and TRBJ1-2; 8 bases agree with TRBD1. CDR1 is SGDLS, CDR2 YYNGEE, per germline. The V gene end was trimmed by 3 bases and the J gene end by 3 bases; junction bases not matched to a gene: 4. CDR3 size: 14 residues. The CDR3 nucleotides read TGTGCCAGCAGCGCCGGACAGGGAGACTATGGCTACACCTTC. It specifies CASSAGQGDYGYTF.

DNA of the CDR3: TGTGCTAGTGGTTTGGTACCCTTTGACAGGCCCTACGAGCAGTACTTC. Its protein product is CASGLVPFDRPYEQYF. This sequence joins TRBV12-5 and TRBJ2-7; D might be TRBD1 (6 bases). CDR3 size: 16 residues. V was clipped by 0 bases and J by 2 bases, with 14 bases between them. Germline CDR1 reads LGHNT; CDR2 reads FRNRAP.

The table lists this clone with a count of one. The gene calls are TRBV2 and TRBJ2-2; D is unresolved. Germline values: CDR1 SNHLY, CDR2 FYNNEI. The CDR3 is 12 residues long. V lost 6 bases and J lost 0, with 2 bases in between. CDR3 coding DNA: TGTGCCAGCAGACCGAACACCGGGGAGCTGTTTTTT. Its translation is CASRPNTGELFF.

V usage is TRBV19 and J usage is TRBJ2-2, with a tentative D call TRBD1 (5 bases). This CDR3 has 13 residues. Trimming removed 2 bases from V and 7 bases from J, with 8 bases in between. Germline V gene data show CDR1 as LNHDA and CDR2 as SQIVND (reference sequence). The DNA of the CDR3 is TGTGCCAGTAGTATATGGACAATCGGGGAGCTGTTTTTT. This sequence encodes CASSIWTIGELFF. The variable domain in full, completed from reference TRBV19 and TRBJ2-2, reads DGGITQSPKYLFRKEGQNVTLSCEQNLNHDAMYWYRQDPGQGLRLIYYSQIVNDFQKGDIAEGYSVSREKKESFPLTVTSAQKNPTAFYLCASSIWTIGELFFGEGSRLTVL.

CDR3 sequence reads: CASSPQPTSTDTQYF. Here the CDR3 DNA reads TGTGCCAGCAGTCCCCAGCCTACTAGCACAGATACGCAGTATTTT. The rearrangement links TRBV2 to TRBJ2-3; D remains unclear. CDR3 size: 15 residues. Germline CDR1 reads SNHLY; CDR2 reads FYNNEI. Between the trimmed V and J ends, which lost 5 bases and 0 bases, there was a span of 12 bases.

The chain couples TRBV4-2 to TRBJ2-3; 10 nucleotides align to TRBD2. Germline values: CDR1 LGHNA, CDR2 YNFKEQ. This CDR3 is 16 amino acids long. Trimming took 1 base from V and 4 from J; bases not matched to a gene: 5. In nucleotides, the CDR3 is TGTGCCAGCAGCCAAGGGGCTAGCGGGGGAGCAGATACGCAGTATTTT. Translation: CASSQGASGGADTQYF.

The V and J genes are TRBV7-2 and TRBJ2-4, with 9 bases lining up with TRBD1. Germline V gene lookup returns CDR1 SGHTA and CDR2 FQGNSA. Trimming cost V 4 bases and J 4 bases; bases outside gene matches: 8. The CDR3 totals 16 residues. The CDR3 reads CASSSNPGTGKNIQYF. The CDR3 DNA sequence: TGTGCCAGCAGCTCTAATCCCGGGACAGGGAAAAACATTCAGTACTTC.

The chain's CDR3 is CASSQDARDSYNEQFF. The DNA for the CDR3 is TGTGCCAGCAGCCAAGACGCCCGGGACAGCTACAATGAGCAGTTCTTC. This rearrangement joins TRBV3-1 (or the pseudogene TRBV3-2) to TRBJ2-1, with 7 bases aligning to TRBD1. Germline CDR1 and CDR2: LGHDT and YNNKEL (reference sequence). The CDR3 is made up of 16 amino acids. The V and J ends lost 0 bases and 3 bases, in that order; junction bases with no gene match: 5.

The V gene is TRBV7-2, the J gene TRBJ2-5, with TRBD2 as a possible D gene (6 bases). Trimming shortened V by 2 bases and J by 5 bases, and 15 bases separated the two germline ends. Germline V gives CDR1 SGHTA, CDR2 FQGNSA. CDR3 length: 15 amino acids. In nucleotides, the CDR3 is TGTGCCAGCAGCTTAAGTCTTAGCGGAGGCGAGACCCAGTACTTC. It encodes CASSLSLSGGETQYF. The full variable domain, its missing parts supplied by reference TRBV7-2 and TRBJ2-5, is GAGVSQSPSNKVTEKGKDVELRCDPISGHTALYWYRQSLGQGLEFLIYFQGNSAPDKSGLPSDRFSAERTGGSVSTLTIQRTQQEDSAVYLCASSLSLSGGETQYFGPGTRLLVL.

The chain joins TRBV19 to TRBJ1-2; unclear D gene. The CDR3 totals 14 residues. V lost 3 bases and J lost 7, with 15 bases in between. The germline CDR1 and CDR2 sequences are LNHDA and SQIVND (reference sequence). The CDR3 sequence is CASSIGDRPFGYTF. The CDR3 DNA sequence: TGTGCCAGTAGTATTGGCGACCGCCCTTTTGGCTACACCTTC.

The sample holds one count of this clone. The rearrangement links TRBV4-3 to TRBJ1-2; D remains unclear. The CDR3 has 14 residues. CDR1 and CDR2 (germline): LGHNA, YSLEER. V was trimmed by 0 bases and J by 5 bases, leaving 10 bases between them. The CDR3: CASSQDPTAYGYTF. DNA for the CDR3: TGCGCCAGCAGCCAAGATCCAACAGCATATGGCTACACCTTC.

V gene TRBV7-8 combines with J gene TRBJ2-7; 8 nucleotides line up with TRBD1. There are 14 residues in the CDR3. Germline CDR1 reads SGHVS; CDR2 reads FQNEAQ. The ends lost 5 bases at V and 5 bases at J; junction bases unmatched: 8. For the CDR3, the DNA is TGTGCCAGCAGCGCGTGGACAGGGATCCACGAGCAGTACTTC. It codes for CASSAWTGIHEQYF.

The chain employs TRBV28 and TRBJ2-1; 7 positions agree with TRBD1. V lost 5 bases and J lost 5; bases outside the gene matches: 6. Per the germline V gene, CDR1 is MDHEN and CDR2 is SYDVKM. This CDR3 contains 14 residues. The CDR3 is CASSDPGQDNEQFF. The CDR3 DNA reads TGTGCCAGCAGTGACCCCGGACAGGACAATGAGCAGTTCTTC.

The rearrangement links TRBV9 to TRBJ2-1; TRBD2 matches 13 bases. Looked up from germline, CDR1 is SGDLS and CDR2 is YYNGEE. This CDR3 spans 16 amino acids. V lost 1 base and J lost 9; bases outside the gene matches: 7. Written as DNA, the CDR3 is TGTGCCAGCAGCGTATCCGGGACTAGCGGGACGATTGAGCAGTTCTTC. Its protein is CASSVSGTSGTIEQFF.

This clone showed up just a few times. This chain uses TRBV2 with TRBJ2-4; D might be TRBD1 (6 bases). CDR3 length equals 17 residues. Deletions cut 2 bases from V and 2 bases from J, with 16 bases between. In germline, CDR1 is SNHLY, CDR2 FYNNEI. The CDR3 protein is CASSERGLRDTKNIQYF. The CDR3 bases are TGTGCCAGCAGTGAACGGGGCCTTCGGGACACCAAAAACATTCAGTACTTC.

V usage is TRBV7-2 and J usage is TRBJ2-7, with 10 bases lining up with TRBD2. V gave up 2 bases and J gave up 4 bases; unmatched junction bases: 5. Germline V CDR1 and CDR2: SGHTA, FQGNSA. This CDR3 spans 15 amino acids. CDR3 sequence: CASSLWASGGYEQYF. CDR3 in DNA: TGTGCCAGCAGCTTATGGGCTAGCGGGGGATACGAGCAGTACTTC.

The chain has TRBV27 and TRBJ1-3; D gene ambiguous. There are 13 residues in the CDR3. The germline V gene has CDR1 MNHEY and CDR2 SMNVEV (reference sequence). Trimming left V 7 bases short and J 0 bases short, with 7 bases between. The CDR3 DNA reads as TGTGCCAGCAAGACGGGCTCTGGAAACACCATATATTTT. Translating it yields CASKTGSGNTIYF.